This T cell receptor beta chain comes out of a study of blood T cell repertoires in COVID-19. Across the whole study: Sources were T cells, B-cell-depleted T cells, or PBMCs; the material itself was cDNA or gDNA.

Measured with immunoSEQ multiplex PCR; TCRdb has only the in-frame clones, and not every one. The sample has over 150,000 clones; about 86% are singletons. The participants were between about 18 and 95 years old and came from some 23 US areas. Researchers sorted participants into cohorts using their self-reported clinical history. The CDR3 runs to 16 residues. The germline gives CDR1 PRHDT, CDR2 FYEKMQ (reference sequence). The V end was cut by 5 bases, the J end by 3 bases, with 19 bases between. This chain joins TRBV13 and TRBJ2-5; D perhaps matches TRBD1 (6 bases). Material: PBMCs or T cells enriched from blood (not recorded which). The source is a man aged 50-60 years who had recovered from COVID-19. The CDR3 coding sequence is TGTGCCAGCAGCCGGAAGACCGACAGGCAGAAAGAGACCCAGTACTTC. This translates into CASSRKTDRQKETQYF.